These 24 T cell receptor beta chains were sequenced from one sample in a study of blood T cell repertoires in COVID-19 (dated by TCRdb to between 2020 and 2021). The method behind the library was the immunoSEQ multiplex PCR assay. The table was pulled from immuneACCESS by TCRdb, which kept in-frame rearrangements only. Such tables lose some clones; where checked, under half of the loss comes from unresolved V genes, and the rest has no known cause. A total of some 180,000 clones appear in this sample, 89% of them only once. In total, the top ten clones hold 6.7% of the sample. Material for sequencing was peripheral blood. These receptors came from a man in his forties with acute or convalescent COVID-19.

V usage is TRBV10-1 and J usage is TRBJ2-7; possible D gene TRBD2, 5 bases. V was pared by 3 bases and J by 7 bases, with 16 bases between. Germline values: CDR1 WNHNN, CDR2 SYGVQD (reference sequence). CDR3 length equals 14 residues. The CDR3 region has the DNA TGCGCCAGCAGTGATTTCTCCGGGATCCGGGAGCAGTACTTC. Its translation is CASSDFSGIREQYF.

Written as DNA, the CDR3 is TGTGCCAGCAGGCCGACAGGGGGTTATGAAGCTTTCTTT. Translation: CASRPTGGYEAFF. This chain links TRBV12-3 or TRBV12-4 with TRBJ1-1; TRBD1 agrees at 9 bases. V shed 6 bases and J 7 bases; nucleotides not matched to a gene: 6. The CDR3 is made up of 13 amino acids.

The chain links TRBV3-1 (or the pseudogene TRBV3-2) to TRBJ2-3; D possibly corresponds to TRBD2 (7 bases). Germline CDR1 and CDR2: LGHDT and YNNKEL (reference sequence). The CDR3 extends over 16 amino acids. Trimming removed 0 bases from V and 2 bases from J, with 12 bases in between. The CDR3: CASSQDRGALTDTQYF. The CDR3 region has the DNA TGTGCCAGCAGCCAAGATCGGGGGGCGCTCACAGATACGCAGTATTTT.

V usage is TRBV5-1 and J usage is TRBJ2-1; 9 bases match TRBD2. Trimming cost V 4 bases and J 6 bases; bases outside gene matches: 5. Germline CDR1 reads SGHRS; CDR2 reads YFSETQ. This CDR3 spans 14 amino acids. The CDR3 DNA is TGCGCCAGCAGCCGGCGGGGGGGTGCCAATGAGCAGTTCTTC. It is translated as CASSRRGGANEQFF.

The chain is built from TRBV10-3 and TRBJ1-3, with 7 bases matching TRBD1. V was clipped by 4 bases and J by 4 bases; unmatched bases: 4. Germline CDR1 is ENHRY and CDR2 is SYGVKD. The CDR3 is made up of 14 amino acids. CDR3: CAISGEGGGNTIYF. In nucleotides, the CDR3 is TGTGCCATCAGTGGGGAAGGGGGCGGAAACACCATATATTTT.

This clone was seen more than once but under ten times. V is TRBV5-1 and J is TRBJ1-2, with no clear D. Trimming took off 0 bases at V and 5 bases at J, with 5 bases between the two ends. The germline gives CDR1 SGHRS, CDR2 YFSETQ. This CDR3 contains 12 residues. CDR3 sequence (DNA): TGCGCCAGCAGCTTGGACAAATATGGCTACACCTTC. This sequence encodes CASSLDKYGYTF.

The chain joins TRBV15 to TRBJ1-1; TRBD1 is a possible D gene (6 bases). V lost 0 bases, J lost 1 base, and 9 bases lay in between. This CDR3 is built from 15 residues. The germline gives CDR1 LNHNV, CDR2 YYDKDF (reference sequence). The CDR3 nucleotides read TGTGCCACCAGCAGAGACAGGGACACGAACACTGAAGCTTTCTTT. Its translation is CATSRDRDTNTEAFF.

This chain links TRBV11-2 with TRBJ2-6, with a weak D call TRBD1 (6 bases). Trimming took 7 bases from V and 4 from J, leaving 23 bases between them. Germline V gives CDR1 SGHAT, CDR2 FQNNGV. The CDR3 is 18 residues long. CDR3 nucleotides: TGTGCCAGCACCCTCAGGGGTGGGGAATTGACCGGGGCCAACGTCCTGACTTTC. Translating it yields CASTLRGGELTGANVLTF.

The rearrangement uses TRBV6-5 and TRBJ1-1, with D maybe TRBD1 (5 bases). V was trimmed by 2 bases and J by 6 bases, leaving 19 bases between them. The CDR3 runs to 16 residues. Germline V gene sequence: CDR1 MNHEY, CDR2 SVGAGI. In DNA form, the CDR3 reads TGTGCCAGCAGTTACGGTCCTGGCAGGGCGAGACCTGAAGCTTTCTTT. Amino acids: CASSYGPGRARPEAFF.

The chain has TRBV7-9 and TRBJ1-1; D is unresolved. The CDR3 spans 12 residues. Germline V gives CDR1 SEHNR, CDR2 FQNEAQ (reference sequence). The V and J ends lost 1 base and 10 bases respectively, with 10 bases between them. The CDR3: CASSLDPGAAFF. The CDR3 DNA is TGTGCCAGCAGCTTAGATCCGGGAGCAGCTTTCTTT.

The CDR3 loop is CASSLRTHMNTEAFF. In nucleotides, the CDR3 is TGTGCCAGCAGCCTAAGGACTCACATGAACACTGAAGCTTTCTTT. The chain is built from TRBV7-8 and TRBJ1-1, with D hard to call. The CDR3 consists of 15 residues. The germline V gene has CDR1 SGHVS and CDR2 FQNEAQ. The V and J ends lost 5 bases and 0 bases respectively, with 13 bases between them.

The chain links TRBV28 to TRBJ1-1; TRBD1 might be the D (5 bases). Germline assignment: CDR1 MDHEN and CDR2 SYDVKM. The CDR3 loop spans 15 amino acids. Trimming took 5 bases from V and 3 from J, leaving 16 bases between them. CDR3 sequence: CASSTTGGRHTEAFF. The CDR3 DNA is TGTGCCAGCAGTACGACCGGGGGTCGACACACTGAAGCTTTCTTT.

This chain joins TRBV4-2 and TRBJ2-1; 8 bases align to TRBD2. The CDR3 extends over 15 amino acids. V gave up 0 bases and J gave up 5 bases; unmatched junction bases: 3. In germline, CDR1 is LGHNA, CDR2 YNFKEQ. The CDR3 coding sequence is TGTGCCAGCAGCCAAGATAGAGCGGGGGACAATGAGCAGTTCTTC. Protein: CASSQDRAGDNEQFF.

The J gene is TRBJ2-4, the V gene TRBV15; 13 nucleotides agree with TRBD2. This CDR3 has 20 residues. The germline V gene has CDR1 LNHNV and CDR2 YYDKDF (reference sequence). V dropped 0 bases and J dropped 5; count of bases not matched to a gene: 13. Here the CDR3 DNA reads TGTGCCACCAGCAGAGATCTGGTAAAACTAGCGGGGGGGTACGAAAACATTCAGTACTTC. Its translation is CATSRDLVKLAGGYENIQYF.

The chain employs TRBV6-5 and TRBJ1-5; TRBD1 matches at 7 bases. There are 15 residues in the CDR3. CDR1 is MNHEY and CDR2 is SVGAGI in the germline V gene. V was clipped by 6 bases and J by 7 bases; unmatched bases: 12. CDR3 residues: CASRQQGNGAQPQHF. The CDR3 region has the DNA TGTGCCAGCAGGCAACAGGGGAATGGTGCGCAGCCCCAGCATTTT.

CDR3 sequence (DNA): TGTGCCAGCAGCGCACAGGAGAGCTCCTACAATGAGCAGTTCTTC. Its protein product is CASSAQESSYNEQFF. The chain carries TRBV7-6 and TRBJ2-1; D possibly corresponds to TRBD1 (5 bases). Germline-derived CDR1 and CDR2 are SGHVS and FNYEAQ. V dropped 5 bases and J dropped 0 bases, with 11 bases sitting between them. The CDR3 covers 15 residues.

The gene calls are TRBV7-9 and TRBJ1-5, with TRBD1 matching 10 bases. This CDR3 spans 16 amino acids. Per the germline V gene, CDR1 is SEHNR and CDR2 is FQNEAQ (reference sequence). V lost 5 bases and J lost 4; bases outside the gene matches: 8. CDR3 DNA: TGTGCCAGCAGCGCCTGGGACAGGGGACTGAATCAGCCCCAGCATTTT. It translates to CASSAWDRGLNQPQHF.

The V gene is TRBV5-1, the J gene TRBJ1-4, with 7 bases that match TRBD1. Germline assignment: CDR1 SGHRS and CDR2 YFSETQ. The CDR3 sequence is 14 residues long. Trimming took 0 bases from V and 7 from J; bases not matched to a gene: 3. The CDR3 region has the DNA TGCGCCAGCAGCTTGGACAGGGGTCGTGAAAAACTGTTTTTT. Its translation is CASSLDRGREKLFF.

The chain combines TRBV10-3 with TRBJ1-1; D gene ambiguous. Between the trimmed V and J ends, which lost 2 bases and 3 bases, there was a span of 10 bases. Germline values: CDR1 ENHRY, CDR2 SYGVKD. The CDR3 runs to 14 residues. CDR3 DNA sequence: TGTGCCATCAGTGAGGACGGACTTTACACTGAAGCTTTCTTT. Protein: CAISEDGLYTEAFF.

The chain has TRBV11-1 and TRBJ2-5, with D possibly matching TRBD2 (6 bases). The CDR3 has 19 amino acids. Trimming left V 0 bases short and J 4 bases short, with 24 bases between. Germline V gene sequence: CDR1 SGHAT, CDR2 FQDESV (reference sequence). The CDR3 loop reads CASSLAAGGTGRLLETQYF. Here the CDR3 DNA reads TGTGCCAGCAGCTTAGCTGCAGGTGGGACTGGACGCCTTCTAGAGACCCAGTACTTC.

This chain joins TRBV10-3 and TRBJ2-1, with 12 bases aligning to TRBD2. After removal of 8 bases from V and 5 bases from J, the junction contained 7 bases not matched to a gene. The CDR3 loop spans 15 amino acids. The germline gives CDR1 ENHRY, CDR2 SYGVKD. CDR3 region: CAIASSGGGDNEQFF. The CDR3 DNA reads as TGTGCCATCGCATCTAGCGGGGGGGGCGACAATGAGCAGTTCTTC.

The chain joins TRBV7-2 to TRBJ2-2, with TRBD1 identical over 11 bases. This CDR3 region has 15 residues. CDR1 is SGHTA, CDR2 FQGNSA, per germline. V was clipped by 5 bases and J by 5 bases; unmatched bases: 4. The CDR3 loop reads CASSQDRGRTGELFF. The CDR3 coding sequence is TGTGCCAGCAGCCAGGACAGGGGGCGAACCGGGGAGCTGTTTTTT. Complete variable domain (other parts from reference TRBV7-2 and TRBJ2-2): GAGVSQSPSNKVTEKGKDVELRCDPISGHTALYWYRQSLGQGLEFLIYFQGNSAPDKSGLPSDRFSAERTGGSVSTLTIQRTQQEDSAVYLCASSQDRGRTGELFFGEGSRLTVL.

This clone was seen once. The chain employs TRBV18 and TRBJ1-2; D is possibly TRBD1 (6 bases). The CDR3 has 14 residues. The ends were cut back, 0 bases at V and 8 bases at J, with 13 bases in the middle. Per the germline V gene, CDR1 is KGHSH and CDR2 is LQKENI. The CDR3 DNA reads as TGTGCCAGCTCACCACCGGCAGGGGCAGGGGGCTACACCTTC. Protein sequence: CASSPPAGAGGYTF.

This clone was found once. Other DNA sequences in this sample translate to the same CDR3. This chain uses TRBV6-5 with TRBJ2-1; tentatively, D is TRBD1 (5 bases). V was cut by 2 bases and J by 9 bases, with 11 bases left in between. The CDR3 contains 13 residues. Germline loops: CDR1 MNHEY, CDR2 SVGAGI. CDR3 region: CASSYRQGGEQFF. CDR3 nucleotides: TGTGCCAGCAGTTACAGGCAGGGCGGTGAGCAGTTCTTC.